Below, one T cell receptor beta chain is given with its context. Its antigen is undetermined. This sample was taken from a study of identical twins. This CDR3 is built from 13 residues. The germline V gene encodes CDR1 SGHVS and CDR2 FQNEAQ. Trimming removed 5 bases from V and 12 bases from J, with 16 bases in between. Regarding the study as a whole: The more abundant beta clonotypes in cord blood had fewer insertions, and memory repertoires did not show this.

Template switching, a step in the protocol, added a universal primer site, and cDNA carried unique molecular identifiers. One entry per CDR3 protein, called by TCRdb with MiXCR from the 5' RACE reads. The data show around 570,000 distinct CDR3 sequences, around 9.6% seen once. The same data also went into a second study, on yellow fever vaccine responses in identical twins.

The material sequenced was PBMCs. The rearrangement links TRBV7-8 to TRBJ2-2; D gene ambiguous. This clonotype was obtained from a woman under 30 in good health. Written as DNA, the CDR3 is TGTGCCAGCAGCCCGGGCAATCTAGAGCAGCTGTTTTTT. This translates into CASSPGNLEQLFF.